The 2 T cell receptor beta chains below come from one sample, sequenced in a study of blood T cell repertoires in COVID-19. Assay used: immunoSEQ multiplex PCR; TCRdb lists only in-frame clones, some missing. This sample yields 70,000 or so clones, of which about nine tenths are seen a single time; under 6.5% belongs to the top ten. The sequencing sample was made of peripheral blood. These receptors came from a woman in her late teens or twenties with acute or convalescent COVID-19.

V usage is TRBV6-6 and J usage is TRBJ1-5; 9 bases agree with TRBD1. The CDR3 is 15 amino acids. Germline CDR1 reads MNHNY; CDR2 reads SVGAGI (reference sequence). V dropped 5 bases and J dropped 7; count of bases not matched to a gene: 9. The CDR3 nucleotides read TGTGCCAGCAGTCTCACAGGGGGCGCAGGGCAGCCCCAGCATTTT. Translating it yields CASSLTGGAGQPQHF.

This chain connects TRBV6-5 to TRBJ2-1, with 8 positions matching TRBD2. CDR1 MNHEY and CDR2 SVGAGI come from the germline V gene. The CDR3 has 13 amino acids. The junction had 5 bases not matched to a gene; V was cut back by 10 bases and J by 3 bases. In DNA, the CDR3 is TGTGCCACCACCGGGGGGGACTACAATGAGCAGTTCTTC. Its translation: CATTGGDYNEQFF.